The clone carrying this T cell receptor (beta chain) was seen more than once but under ten times. The antigen remains unidentified. This library used around 0.4 ug RNA and molecular barcoded adaptors spanning alpha/delta and beta/gamma chains. TCRdb re-derived calls from the reads in MiXCR, one entry per CDR3 protein. Here the sample spans 100,000 to 150,000 distinct CDR3 sequences, over 10% being singletons. The germline V gene has CDR1 SGHKS and CDR2 YYEKEE (reference sequence). The CDR3 consists of 17 residues. Trimming removed 0 bases at V and 4 bases at J, with 19 bases between. The record originates from a study of read filtering for tumor transcriptome and immune sequencing. Overall study: Transcriptome libraries were built from DNase-treated RNA.

Study-wide results and limits: RNA-seq captured clonotypes less deeply and reliably than IR-seq. About four fifths of IR-seq clonotypes had a single read, yet these held approximately 3.7% of reads.

The V call is TRBV5-5, the J call TRBJ2-5; no reliable D call. The receptor comes from a donor aged 40 or older with multiple myeloma. Sequenced: a population of CD138-negative cells sorted from bone marrow. The CDR3 sequence is CASSLALRPSKGETQYF. The CDR3 DNA sequence: TGTGCCAGCAGCTTGGCCTTGAGGCCTAGTAAGGGAGAGACCCAGTACTTC. The whole variable domain, filled in from reference TRBV5-5 and TRBJ2-5, reads DAGVTQSPTHLIKTRGQQVTLRCSPISGHKSVSWYQQVLGQGPQFIFQYYEKEERGRGNFPDRFSARQFPNYSSELNVNALLLGDSALYLCASSLALRPSKGETQYFGPGTRLLVL.